The clone carrying this T cell receptor beta chain was counted ten times or more. Its specificity is unknown. This entry comes from a study of molecular identifiers for immune sequencing clone quantification. Points from the study as a whole: Identical barcode-sharing TCR molecules could lead to underestimated sizes for highly expanded clones.

TCRdb passed the PCR reads through MiXCR, listing each CDR3 protein once. The sample consists of 38,000 or so distinct CDR3 sequences, approximately 17% of them appearing once. Germline V gene lookup returns CDR1 PRHDT and CDR2 FYEKMQ (reference sequence). CDR3 length equals 15 residues. The V gene lost 4 bases and the J gene lost 7 bases, with 14 bases spanning the gap. This TCR was sampled from a human donor in good health. Some libraries in this study had Jurkat cell RNA spiked in. The chain carries TRBV13 and TRBJ1-6; possible D gene TRBD1, 6 bases. Source material: naive CD8+ T cells from blood, with Jurkat cell RNA spiked in. As for subset: FACS-sorted CD8+CD4-CCR7+CD45RA+ naive T cells. The DNA for the CDR3 is TGTGCCAGCAGCTCTGGGGGCAGCCCAAATTCACCCCTCCACTTT. Translated: CASSSGGSPNSPLHF.